This T cell receptor (beta chain) is from a study of PD-L1 blockade in urothelial cancer. Study summary: Once treatment had started, blood was analyzed at 3 weeks (second dose) and again at 6 weeks. Study results and limitations: Tumor-associated blood clones were expanded more by durable-benefit patients at 3 weeks.

It was locally advanced or metastatic urothelial carcinoma that patients had. The study collected 1 to 8 samples per patient, pretreatment and on-treatment. Produced via immunoSEQ multiplex PCR; TCRdb's table is partial and in-frame only. The sample lists more than 85,000 clones, 91% occurring once. In the case of this clone: The target antigen is unknown.

The CDR3 is 15 amino acids. CDR1 is MDHEN, CDR2 SYDVKM, per germline. The trim removed 5 bases at V and 3 bases at J, leaving 7 bases unmatched. This chain uses TRBV28 with TRBJ1-5; 7 nucleotides match TRBD1. The starting material was PBMCs, obtained around atezolizumab (anti-PD-L1) treatment. This receptor was identified in a woman aged 80 or over with urothelial cancer. CDR3: CASSPRQGFNQPQHF. CDR3 bases: TGTGCCAGCAGTCCGCGACAGGGTTTCAATCAGCCCCAGCATTTT.